This TCR beta chain stems from a study of T cell responses to AZD1222 COVID-19 vaccine. Regarding the study as a whole: Only a handful of people who got AZD1222 tested seropositive at baseline.

In the case of this clone: Its antigen is still unknown.

CDR3 length: 13 residues. Germline lookup yields CDR1 MDHEN and CDR2 SYDVKM. Trimming pared 2 bases from V and 11 bases from J, leaving 15 bases between. Clones were read by immunoSEQ multiplex PCR, and TCRdb kept only the in-frame ones, dropping some. The sample includes fewer than 50,000 clones, less than 85% of them seen just once. The chain couples TRBV28 to TRBJ1-2; TRBD1 is a possible D gene (5 bases). Sequencing was performed on peripheral blood, taken on day 0 of AZD1222 vaccination. The receptor's source is an adult in good health. CDR3 loop: CASSLTDTVGYTF. CDR3 bases: TGTGCCAGCAGTTTAACGGACACCGTGGGGTACACCTTC.